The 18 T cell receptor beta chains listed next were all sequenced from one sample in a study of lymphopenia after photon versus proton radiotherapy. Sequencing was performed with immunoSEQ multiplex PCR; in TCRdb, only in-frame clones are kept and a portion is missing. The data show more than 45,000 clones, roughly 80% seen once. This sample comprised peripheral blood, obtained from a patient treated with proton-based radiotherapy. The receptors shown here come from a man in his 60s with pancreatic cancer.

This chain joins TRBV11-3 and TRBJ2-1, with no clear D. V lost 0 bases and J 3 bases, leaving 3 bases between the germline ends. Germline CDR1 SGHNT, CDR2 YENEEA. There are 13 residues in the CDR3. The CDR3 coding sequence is TGTGCCAGCAGCTTAGATATCTACAATGAGCAGTTCTTC. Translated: CASSLDIYNEQFF.

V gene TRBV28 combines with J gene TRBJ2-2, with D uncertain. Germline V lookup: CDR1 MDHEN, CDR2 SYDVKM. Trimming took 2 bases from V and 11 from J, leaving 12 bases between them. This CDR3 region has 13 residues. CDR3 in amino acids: CASSLEIPPELFF. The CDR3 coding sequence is TGTGCCAGCAGTTTAGAAATCCCGCCCGAGCTGTTTTTT.

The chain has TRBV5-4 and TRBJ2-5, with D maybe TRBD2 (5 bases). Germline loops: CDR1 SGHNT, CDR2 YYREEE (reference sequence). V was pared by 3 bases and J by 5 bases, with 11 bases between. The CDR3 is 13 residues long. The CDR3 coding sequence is TGTGCCAGCAGCTCTGAGGGATTGGAGACCCAGTACTTC. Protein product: CASSSEGLETQYF.

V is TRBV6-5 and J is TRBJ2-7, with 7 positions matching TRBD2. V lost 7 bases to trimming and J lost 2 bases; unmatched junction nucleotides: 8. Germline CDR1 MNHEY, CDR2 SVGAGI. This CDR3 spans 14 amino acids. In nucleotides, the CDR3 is TGTGCCAGCAATCAAGCGGGACCACCCTACGAGCAGTACTTC. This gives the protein CASNQAGPPYEQYF.

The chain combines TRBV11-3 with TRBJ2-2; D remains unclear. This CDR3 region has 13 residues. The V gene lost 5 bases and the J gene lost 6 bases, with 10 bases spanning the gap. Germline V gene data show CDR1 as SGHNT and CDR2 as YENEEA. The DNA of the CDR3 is TGTGCCAGCAGCCCCCGCGAATCCGGGGAGCTGTTTTTT. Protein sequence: CASSPRESGELFF.

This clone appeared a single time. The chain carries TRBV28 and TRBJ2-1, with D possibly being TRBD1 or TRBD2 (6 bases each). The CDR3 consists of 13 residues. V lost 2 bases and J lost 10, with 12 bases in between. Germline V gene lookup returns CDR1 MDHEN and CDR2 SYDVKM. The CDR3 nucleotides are TGTGCCAGCAGTTTAGTCCTAGGGGGGGAGCAGTTCTTC. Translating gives CASSLVLGGEQFF.

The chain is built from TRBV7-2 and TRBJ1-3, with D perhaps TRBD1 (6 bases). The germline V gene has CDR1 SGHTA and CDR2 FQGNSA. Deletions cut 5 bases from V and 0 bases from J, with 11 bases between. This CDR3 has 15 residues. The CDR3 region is CASSQGQLSGNTIYF. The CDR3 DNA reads TGTGCCAGCAGCCAAGGACAGCTCTCTGGAAACACCATATATTTT.

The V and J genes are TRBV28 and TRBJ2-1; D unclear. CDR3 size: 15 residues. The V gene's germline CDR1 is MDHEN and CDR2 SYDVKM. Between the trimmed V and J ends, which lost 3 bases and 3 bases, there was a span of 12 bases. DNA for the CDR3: TGTGCCAGCAGTTTCCGCGGAACGATCTACAATGAGCAGTTCTTC. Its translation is CASSFRGTIYNEQFF.

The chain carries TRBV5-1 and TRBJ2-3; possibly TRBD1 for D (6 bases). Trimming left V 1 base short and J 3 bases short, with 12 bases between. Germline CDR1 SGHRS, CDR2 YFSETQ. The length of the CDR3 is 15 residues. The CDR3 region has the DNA TGCGCCAGCAGCTTGCTACCGCAGGGGACAGATACGCAGTATTTT. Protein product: CASSLLPQGTDTQYF.

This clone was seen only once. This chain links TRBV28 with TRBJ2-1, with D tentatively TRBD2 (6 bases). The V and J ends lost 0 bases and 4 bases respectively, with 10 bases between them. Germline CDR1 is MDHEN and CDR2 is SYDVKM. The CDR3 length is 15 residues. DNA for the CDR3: TGTGCCAGCAGTTTATGGAGTGGAGGGTACAATGAGCAGTTCTTC. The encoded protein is CASSLWSGGYNEQFF.

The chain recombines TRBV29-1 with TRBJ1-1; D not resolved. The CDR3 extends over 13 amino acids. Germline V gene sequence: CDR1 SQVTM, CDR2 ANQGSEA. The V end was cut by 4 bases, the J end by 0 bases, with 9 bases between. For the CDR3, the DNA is TGCAGCGTTGTGGGCCAGGTGAACACTGAAGCTTTCTTT. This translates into CSVVGQVNTEAFF.

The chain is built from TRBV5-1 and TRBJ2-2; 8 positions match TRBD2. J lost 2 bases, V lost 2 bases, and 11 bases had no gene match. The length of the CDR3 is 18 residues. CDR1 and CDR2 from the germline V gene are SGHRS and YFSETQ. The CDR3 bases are TGCGCCAGCAGCTTAACAGCCCGGACTAGCTCCAACACCGGGGAGCTGTTTTTT. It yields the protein CASSLTARTSSNTGELFF.

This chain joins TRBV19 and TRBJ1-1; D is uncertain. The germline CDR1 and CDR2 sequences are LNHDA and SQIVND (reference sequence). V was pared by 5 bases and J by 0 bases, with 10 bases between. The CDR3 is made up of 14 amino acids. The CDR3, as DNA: TGTGCCAGTAGTCACGGGAGGTTGAACACTGAAGCTTTCTTT. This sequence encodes CASSHGRLNTEAFF.

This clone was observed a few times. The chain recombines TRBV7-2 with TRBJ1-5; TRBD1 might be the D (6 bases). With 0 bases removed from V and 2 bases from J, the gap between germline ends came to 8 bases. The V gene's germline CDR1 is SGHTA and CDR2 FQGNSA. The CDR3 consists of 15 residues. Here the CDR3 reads CASSLADSRNQPQHF. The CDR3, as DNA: TGTGCCAGCAGCTTAGCGGACAGTCGCAATCAGCCCCAGCATTTT.

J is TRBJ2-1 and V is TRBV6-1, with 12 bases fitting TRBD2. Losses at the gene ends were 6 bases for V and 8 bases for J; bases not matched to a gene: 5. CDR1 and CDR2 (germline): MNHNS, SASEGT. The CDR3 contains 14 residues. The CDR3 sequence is CASSLLAGGDEQFF. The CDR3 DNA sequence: TGTGCCAGCAGCCTACTAGCGGGAGGCGATGAGCAGTTCTTC.

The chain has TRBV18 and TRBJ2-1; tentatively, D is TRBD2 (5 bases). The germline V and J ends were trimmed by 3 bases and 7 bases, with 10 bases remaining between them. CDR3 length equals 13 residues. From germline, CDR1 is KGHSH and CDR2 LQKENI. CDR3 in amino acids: CASSPSGRNEQFF. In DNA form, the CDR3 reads TGTGCCAGCTCACCCAGCGGAAGAAATGAGCAGTTCTTC.

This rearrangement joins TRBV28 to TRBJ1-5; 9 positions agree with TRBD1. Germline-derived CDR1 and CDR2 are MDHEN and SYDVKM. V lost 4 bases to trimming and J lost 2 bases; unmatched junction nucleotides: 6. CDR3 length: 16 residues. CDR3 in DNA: TGTGCCAGCAGTTCCACGGGACAGGGAGGCAATCAGCCCCAGCATTTT. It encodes CASSSTGQGGNQPQHF.

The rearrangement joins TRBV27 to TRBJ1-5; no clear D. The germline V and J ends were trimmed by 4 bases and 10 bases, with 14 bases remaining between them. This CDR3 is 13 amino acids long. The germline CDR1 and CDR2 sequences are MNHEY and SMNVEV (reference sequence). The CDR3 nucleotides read TGTGCCAGCAGTTCCTCCCCCGCATTACCCCAGCATTTT. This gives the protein CASSSSPALPQHF.